This T cell receptor (beta chain) was obtained from a study of cytomegalovirus exposure and HLA in healthy donors. This clone turned up a few times. Since the CDR3 does not end with the conserved phenylalanine or tryptophan, this likely comes from a read error. The CDR3 length is 12 residues. V shed 2 bases and J shed 4 bases, with 5 bases lying between them. CDR1 and CDR2 from the germline V gene are KGHSH and LQKENI. Healthy bone marrow donors made up the donor group. 60 Vbeta and 13 Jbeta primers were used in PCR. Some clones are missing from TCRdb's copy, which holds only in-frame ones; the method was immunoSEQ multiplex PCR. In the table there are some 110,000 clones, 70% to 80% of which are singletons.

The receptor's source is a boy aged 10-17 years in good health and CMV-seronegative. The sequenced sample was PBMCs. The chain couples TRBV18 to TRBJ1-1; no clear D gene. The CDR3 DNA sequence: TGTGCCAGCTCACCAGGGCTCACTGAAGCTTTCGTT. This gives the protein CASSPGLTEAFV.